This T cell receptor beta chain derives from a study of regulatory T cells in long-lasting Graves disease (dated by TCRdb to the early 2020s). Regarding the complete study: Persistent Graves' disease was defined as persistently positive TSH receptor autoantibodies together with antithyroid drug treatment for over 5 years. This study used TCR sequencing and RNA sequencing of peripheral blood to compare persistent Graves' disease patients against newly diagnosed Graves' disease patients. The study was registered as a clinical trial and conducted in China. A total of 33 samples were covered by TCR sequencing, comprising about 13 persistent and approximately 20 newly diagnosed Graves' disease patients. In the clinical cohort, patients with persistent Graves' disease had used antithyroid drugs for an average of about 9.3 years. The investigation overall reported the following: The authors acknowledged the small sample size as a limitation that may reduce accuracy. Persistent Graves' disease patients showed lower TCR Shannon entropy and fewer highly expanded clones than newly diagnosed patients, suggesting clonal expansion. Sequencing and analysis were restricted to the TCR beta chain. A larger number of public clonotypes was shared among persistent patients (approximately 3,000) than among newly diagnosed patients (around 880). TRBV28, TRBJ1-2 and TRBJ2-5 were preferentially used in persistent disease, while TRBV20-1 and TRBJ2-1 were favored in newly diagnosed disease. The study examined only peripheral blood because the primary lesion, thyroid tissue, could not be accessed.

Receptor libraries were prepared by multiplex PCR. Sequencing used an Illumina HiSeq 4000. TCR beta libraries were built with iRepertoire HTBI primers and Arm-PCR amplification of CDR3 regions. PCR products were gel purified before sequencing. As for how the authors treated the data: A total of some 60 TRBV and 14 TRBJ segments were identified across samples and were used for gene usage analysis of CDR3 amino acid clonotypes. COPE and FqMerger were used to merge the filtered high-quality paired reads into contigs. Contigs were aligned with BLAST to IMGT TRBV, TRBD and TRBJ reference genes, and CDR3 was defined per IMGT. Clonotypes above 0.1% frequency were classified as highly expanded clones. Shannon entropy served as the measure of repertoire diversity, while the Gini coefficient captured V-J evenness. A clonotype was considered public if more than one individual shared it. TCRdb handled the public reads itself, with Q25 trimming in fastp and clone calling in MiXCR, and kept productive beta chains. Rows merge per CDR3 protein into single entries with the most common DNA and genes. Clone size and V and J calls follow TCRdb, not the original study. For this sample the table gives approximately 400,000 distinct CDR3 sequences, of which more than 20% were detected only once. The ten largest clones take up less than 25% of the sample.

Many counts were recorded for this clonotype. Its antigen target is currently unknown. Nothing much larger sits one base from this clone, and base qualities are not available. CDR3 length: 16 amino acids, cysteine to phenylalanine. This entry keeps only the CDR3 DNA: 48 bases, framed from base 1. The CDR1 and CDR2 encoded by the germline V gene are MDHEN and SYDVKM. The V end gives up 5 bases and the J end 2 bases, leaving 9 bases in the junction not matched to a gene. Interpreted using the paper, the time point label stands for: persistent/refractory GD, antithyroid drugs over 5 years with positive TRAb. For both TCR sequencing and RNA sequencing, RNA was extracted from PBMCs using TRIzol. Graves' disease was diagnosed according to American Thyroid Association guidelines. Patients for the study were recruited at an endocrinology department in Xi'an, China. From each patient, 8 to 10 milliliters of peripheral blood was collected into an EDTA anticoagulant tube. PBMCs were isolated by Ficoll Paque Plus density gradient separation without further T cell sorting. RNA quality was checked with an Agilent 2100 Bioanalyzer and agarose gel, and concentration with a NanoDrop 2000.

This receptor was obtained from a female donor with Graves disease. The sample was peripheral blood mononuclear cells (PBMCs), taken when the disease was refractory, from a patient treated with antithyroid drugs. The sequence is built from TRBV28 and TRBJ1-5; 7 junctional bases match TRBD1. The CDR3 corresponds to CASSAQTGHGNQPQHF. The DNA is TGTGCCAGCAGTGCCCAGACAGGGCATGGCAATCAGCCCCAGCATTTT.